This section outlines one TCR beta chain sequence together with its context. The data stem from a study of blood T cell repertoires in COVID-19. Looking at the study overall: COVID-19 samples collected from the United States, Italy and Spain covered acute and convalescent phases. The cDNA or gDNA used as material had been derived from T cells, B-cell-depleted T cells, or PBMCs.

As handled by the study authors: Estimation of nucleated cell counts was performed using reference gene primer amplification. Method: immunoSEQ multiplex PCR; TCRdb's copy keeps in-frame clones and lacks some. The V and J calls and clone size were taken over from that table, and D and trimming were inferred from the DNA. The table shows about 250,000 clones, with about 85% occurring only once. Seattle researchers signed up patients amid active infection and tracked them longitudinally. The TCR comes from a human donor with COVID-19, enrolled during active disease. The donor label of this sample is uncertain. The material sequenced was peripheral blood.

The chain's CDR3 is CASSQGVGRAGETQYF. In nucleotides, the CDR3 is TGTGCCAGCAGCCAAGGTGTGGGGAGGGCAGGGGAGACCCAGTACTTC. The chain combines TRBV3-1 (or the pseudogene TRBV3-2) with TRBJ2-5, with 7 positions matching TRBD2. The CDR3 contains 16 residues. Germline-derived CDR1 and CDR2 are LGHDT and YNNKEL (reference sequence). Trimming cost V 1 base and J 5 bases; bases outside gene matches: 10.